This T cell receptor beta chain was sequenced for a study of T cell changes during pregnancy in multiple sclerosis. V was shortened by 6 bases and J by 6 bases, with 14 bases between the two germline ends. In germline, CDR1 is MNHEY, CDR2 SVGAGI. This CDR3 contains 13 residues. Data came from immunoSEQ multiplex PCR; TCRdb stores just in-frame clones and leaves some out. The sample records 30,000 or so clones, under 95% being singletons. The clonotype originates from a female donor with multiple sclerosis, enrolled in a pregnancy study. This chain connects TRBV6-5 to TRBJ1-2; tentative D call: TRBD1 (6 bases). The sequences come from CD4+ T cells from peripheral blood mononuclear cells, collected after pregnancy. CDR3 coding DNA: TGTGCCAGCAGAACCCCCGCAGGGGATGGCTACACCTTC. Translating it yields CASRTPAGDGYTF.